This T cell receptor (beta chain) was recorded in a study of blood T cell repertoires in COVID-19. Study context: The United States, Italy and Spain provided the acute and convalescent COVID-19 samples.

Between the trimmed V and J ends, which lost 1 base and 2 bases, there was a span of 15 bases. CDR3 size: 16 residues. Germline V gives CDR1 MNHNS, CDR2 SASEGT. Sequencing was performed with immunoSEQ multiplex PCR; in TCRdb, only in-frame clones are kept and a portion is missing. The profile shows about 170,000 clones, about 93% of them singletons. This TCR was sampled from a woman aged 50 to 60 with acute or convalescent COVID-19. Specimen: peripheral blood. This chain uses TRBV6-1 with TRBJ2-7; D might be TRBD2 (7 bases). The CDR3 nucleotides are TGTGCCAGCAGTGAAGTGGGGGGGGGCATTGCCTACGAGCAGTACTTC. It encodes CASSEVGGGIAYEQYF.